The clone carrying this T cell receptor beta chain was seen many times. The antigen is not known. This sample stems from a study of identical twins. Study-level results: In cord blood, abundant beta clonotypes had fewer insertions; memory showed no trend. Without tracking the same donors, conclusions rested on cross-sectional statistical analysis.

The V and J ends lost 3 bases and 9 bases respectively, with 15 bases between them. The length of the CDR3 is 14 residues. Per germline, CDR1 LGHNA and CDR2 YSLEER. Through template switching, a universal primer site was introduced, and the cDNA contained unique molecular identifiers. TCRdb redid the calling of the 5' RACE reads with MiXCR, one entry per CDR3 protein. The sample holds under 250,000 distinct CDR3 sequences; around 6.8% are singletons and the top ten take less than 2%. Healthy Caucasians, and only they, were the donors. These same data were also listed under a study on yellow fever vaccine responses in identical twins.

The chain carries TRBV4-3 and TRBJ2-1, with D tentatively TRBD2 (7 bases). This sequence originates from a woman between 18 and 29 years old in good health. The sequenced material came from memory (CD45RO+) T cells sorted from blood. The CDR3 here is CASSHGEGGPEQFF. Written as DNA, the CDR3 is TGCGCCAGCAGCCATGGGGAGGGGGGCCCTGAGCAGTTCTTC.